This T cell receptor beta chain was retrieved from a study of CD8 T cells in Susac syndrome. It was with random hexamers that roughly 0.45 to 1 ug RNA was reverse transcribed. TCRdb used MiXCR to reprocess the immunoSEQ multiplex PCR reads, holding one entry per CDR3 protein. The table records more than 100,000 distinct CDR3 sequences, nearly 95% of them present only once. Bulk CD8+ and CD4+ cells came from magnetic negative isolation; CD8+ TEMRA by FACS. Input material: CD4+ T cells from PBMCs. The receptor was isolated from a human donor in good health.

CDR3 in amino acids: CASRRDSLAALDEQYF. The CDR3 DNA reads TGTGCCAGCAGAAGGGACTCCCTGGCAGCACTCGACGAGCAGTACTTC. The rearrangement links TRBV27 to TRBJ2-7; possibly TRBD2 for D (6 bases). From germline, CDR1 is MNHEY and CDR2 SMNVEV (reference sequence). The CDR3 has 16 amino acids. V was shortened by 6 bases and J by 5 bases, with 23 bases between the two germline ends.